Each of the 14 T cell receptor beta chains below was sequenced from the same sample in a study of blood T cell repertoires in COVID-19. Some clones are missing from TCRdb's copy, which holds only in-frame ones; the method was immunoSEQ multiplex PCR. The sample has about 480,000 clones, roughly 90% seen once; the top ten hold over 1.5%. The sample was PBMCs or T cells enriched from blood (not recorded which). The source of these receptors is a woman aged 40 to 55 who had recovered from COVID-19.

V is TRBV7-9 and J is TRBJ2-1; 14 bases agree with TRBD2. V was clipped by 1 base and J by 9 bases; unmatched bases: 5. The V gene's germline CDR1 is SEHNR and CDR2 FQNEAQ (reference sequence). This CDR3 has 16 amino acids. The CDR3 here is CASSLVGTSGSGEQFF. The CDR3 DNA reads as TGTGCCAGCAGCTTAGTGGGGACTAGCGGGAGTGGTGAGCAGTTCTTC.

The J gene is TRBJ2-5, the V gene TRBV7-2, with 12 bases that match TRBD1. CDR1 and CDR2 (germline): SGHTA, FQGNSA. V dropped 5 bases and J dropped 6; count of bases not matched to a gene: 10. This CDR3 is 16 amino acids long. CDR3 region: CASSGTGGLGFKTQYF. DNA for the CDR3: TGTGCCAGCAGCGGGACAGGGGGCCTAGGGTTCAAGACCCAGTACTTC.

The V and J genes are TRBV7-2 and TRBJ2-1; no reliable D call. CDR1 SGHTA and CDR2 FQGNSA come from the germline V gene. The V end lost 4 bases, the J end lost 10 bases, and 8 bases lay between the germline ends. The CDR3 runs 11 residues. For the CDR3, the DNA is TGTGCCAGCAGCTCCCTAGAGGAGCAGTTCTTC. Residues: CASSSLEEQFF.

The J gene is TRBJ2-5, the V gene TRBV29-1; TRBD1 matches 8 bases. Germline V CDR1 and CDR2: SQVTM, ANQGSEA. CDR3 length: 12 amino acids. V dropped 7 bases and J dropped 0; count of bases not matched to a gene: 1. CDR3 bases: TGCAGCGCACAGGGGGACCAAGAGACCCAGTACTTC. Translated, it gives CSAQGDQETQYF.

CDR3 DNA sequence: TGTGCCAGCAGTTTCACCGGGACAGGGAGGAACACCATATATTTT. Residues: CASSFTGTGRNTIYF. The genes are TRBV27 and TRBJ1-3; 9 bases are a match to TRBD1. V trimming: 3 bases; J trimming: 7 bases; junction bases outside the gene matches: 7. CDR1 MNHEY and CDR2 SMNVEV come from the germline V gene (reference sequence). The CDR3 sequence is 15 residues long.

This chain links TRBV20-1 with TRBJ1-1; 8 positions match TRBD1. The CDR3 loop spans 12 amino acids. Trimming took 6 bases from V and 6 from J; bases not matched to a gene: 6. Per the germline V gene, CDR1 is DFQATT and CDR2 is SNEGSKA (reference sequence). The CDR3 reads CSASGQGPEAFF. The CDR3 coding sequence is TGCAGTGCCAGTGGACAGGGCCCTGAAGCTTTCTTT.

The sample holds one count of this clone. The V gene is TRBV5-1, the J gene TRBJ1-5; 9 bases match TRBD1. Trimming at V came to 5 bases and at J to 5 bases, leaving 8 bases not matched to a gene. This CDR3 is 15 amino acids long. Per germline, CDR1 SGHRS and CDR2 YFSETQ. Here the CDR3 DNA reads TGCGCCAGCAGGCCCGGGACAGGGAGAGATCAGCCCCAGCATTTT. Translating gives CASRPGTGRDQPQHF.

The rearrangement joins TRBV10-3 to TRBJ2-3; D call uncertain. The V and J ends lost 2 bases and 8 bases respectively, with 8 bases between them. Germline V lookup: CDR1 ENHRY, CDR2 SYGVKD. This CDR3 comprises 12 residues. DNA of the CDR3: TGTGCCATCAGTGAGGACCGAGGTACGCAGTATTTT. Translating gives CAISEDRGTQYF.

This chain joins TRBV7-9 and TRBJ1-2; D is unresolved. Germline CDR1 is SEHNR and CDR2 is FQNEAQ (reference sequence). CDR3 length: 11 residues. V lost 2 bases, J lost 14 bases, and 12 bases lay in between. As DNA, the CDR3 is TGTGCCAGCAGCTTACCCGCTGGCGGTACCTTC. Amino acids: CASSLPAGGTF.

This chain's CDR3 is CSAGQFFGYTF. The CDR3 DNA reads as TGCAGTGCTGGACAGTTTTTTGGCTACACCTTC. The chain uses TRBV20-1 and TRBJ1-2; D possibly corresponds to TRBD1 (6 bases). The CDR3 totals 11 residues. Germline V lookup: CDR1 DFQATT, CDR2 SNEGSKA (reference sequence). Trimming stripped 5 bases from V and 7 bases from J, with 11 bases between.

V usage is TRBV27 and J usage is TRBJ2-1; D might be TRBD2 (5 bases). Trimming pared 1 base from V and 8 bases from J, leaving 12 bases between. CDR1 is MNHEY, CDR2 SMNVEV, per germline (reference sequence). This CDR3 region has 14 residues. Written as DNA, the CDR3 is TGTGCCAGCAGTTTATACGAGCGGTGGGATGAGCAGTTCTTC. Translation: CASSLYERWDEQFF.

J is TRBJ2-1 and V is TRBV9; 8 bases are a match to TRBD2. The CDR3 spans 18 residues. The germline V gene encodes CDR1 SGDLS and CDR2 YYNGEE. V trimming: 4 bases; J trimming: 7 bases; junction bases outside the gene matches: 19. This chain's CDR3 is CASSPTTRDSGGGNEQFF. The DNA of the CDR3 is TGTGCCAGCAGCCCAACCACCCGGGATAGCGGCGGGGGGAATGAGCAGTTCTTC.

V gene TRBV27 combines with J gene TRBJ2-3; D gene uncertain. Trimming pared 5 bases from V and 7 bases from J, leaving 13 bases between. The CDR3 is 13 amino acids. Germline assignment: CDR1 MNHEY and CDR2 SMNVEV (reference sequence). CDR3 in amino acids: CASSARSGYTQYF. For the CDR3, the DNA is TGTGCCAGCAGTGCCCGCTCCGGTTATACGCAGTATTTT.

The chain employs TRBV7-2 and TRBJ2-1; D perhaps matches TRBD1 (6 bases). The CDR3 runs 16 residues. Trimming took 1 base from V and 4 from J, leaving 14 bases between them. In germline, CDR1 is SGHTA, CDR2 FQGNSA. The CDR3 loop is CASSLGPRTEYNEQFF. The DNA of the CDR3 is TGTGCCAGCAGCTTAGGCCCCCGGACAGAGTACAATGAGCAGTTCTTC.